The entry that follows covers one TCR beta chain sequence. Its antigen remains unknown. As to treatment: some 20 received Ad26.COV2.S at low or high dose, single or two shots; several received placebo; per-sample allocation not given. On day 63 after the first injection, vaccine and placebo recipients gave samples. Participants' vaccine, an Ad26 vector, delivered Wuhan-strain SARS-CoV-2 spike. Profiling relied on immunoSEQ multiplex PCR, and the TCRdb table lists in-frame clones only, not all of them. The sample consists of some 390,000 clones, about nine tenths of them appearing once. This entry is derived from a study of Ad26.COV2.S vaccination and SARS-CoV-2 variants. Looking at the study overall: Intramuscular Ad26.COV2.S at 5x10^10 or 1x10^11 viral particles. Whole-study findings and limits: Recipients given vaccine exceeded placebo recipients in spike-specific TCR breadth. Responses of T cells in total may have been underestimated by the TCR breadth and depth analyses.

Germline V CDR1 and CDR2: SGHAT, FQNNGV. V shed 6 bases, J shed 7 bases, and the junction held 10 bases outside the gene matches. The CDR3 is 15 residues long. This specimen consisted of peripheral blood, obtained in a trial of Ad26.COV2.S vaccine versus placebo. The chain has TRBV11-2 and TRBJ2-3; 10 nucleotides line up with TRBD2. The sequence was collected from a person aged 18-65 years who received the Ad26.COV2.S COVID-19 vaccine or a placebo. In DNA, the CDR3 is TGTGCCAGCAGACCTACCGGGACTAGCGTCAATACGCAGTATTTT. Translated: CASRPTGTSVNTQYF.